This TCR beta chain originates from a study of blood T cell repertoires in COVID-19. Whole-study context: Material from acute and convalescent COVID-19 was sourced from the United States, Italy and Spain.

Original methodology: Estimation of nucleated cell counts was performed using reference gene primer amplification. Libraries were prepared by immunoSEQ multiplex PCR; TCRdb keeps only in-frame clonotypes and omits some of them. The DNA was the basis for D and trimming; V, J and clone size are from that table. The sample comprises 300,000 or so clones, about four fifths of which are singletons, and 1.2% rests with the top ten. Per the germline V gene, CDR1 is SNHLY and CDR2 is FYNNEI. The CDR3 extends over 14 amino acids. V was trimmed by 6 bases and J by 4 bases, leaving 13 bases between them. Sequences were obtained from peripheral blood. The receptor's source is a woman in her fifties or sixties with acute or convalescent COVID-19. This chain connects TRBV2 to TRBJ1-3; a weak D match, TRBD1 (6 bases). CDR3 sequence: CASRGATSGNTIYF. CDR3 in DNA: TGTGCCAGCAGGGGGGCCACTTCAGGAAACACCATATATTTT.